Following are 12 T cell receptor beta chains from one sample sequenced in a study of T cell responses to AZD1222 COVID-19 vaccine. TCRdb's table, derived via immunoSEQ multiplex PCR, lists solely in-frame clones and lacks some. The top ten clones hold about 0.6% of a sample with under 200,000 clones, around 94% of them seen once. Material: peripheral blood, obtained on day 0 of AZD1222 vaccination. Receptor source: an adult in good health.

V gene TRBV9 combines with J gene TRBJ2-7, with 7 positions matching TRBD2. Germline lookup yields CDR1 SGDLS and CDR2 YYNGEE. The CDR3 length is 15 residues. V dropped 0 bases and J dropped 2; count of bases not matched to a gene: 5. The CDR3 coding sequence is TGTGCCAGCAGCGTAGGAGGGCTAGCGGCCTACGAGCAGTACTTC. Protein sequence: CASSVGGLAAYEQYF.

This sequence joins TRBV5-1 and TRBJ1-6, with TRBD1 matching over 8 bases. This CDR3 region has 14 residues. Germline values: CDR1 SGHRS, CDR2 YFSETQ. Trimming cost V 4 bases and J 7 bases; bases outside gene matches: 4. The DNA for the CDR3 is TGCGCCAGCAGCCGGACAGGGAGGAATTCACCCCTCCACTTT. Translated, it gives CASSRTGRNSPLHF.

CDR3 sequence: CASSSVRDYEQFF. The DNA of the CDR3 is TGTGCCAGCAGCTCCGTCCGGGACTATGAGCAGTTCTTC. This chain uses TRBV7-9 with TRBJ2-1; D perhaps matches TRBD2 (6 bases). V was cut by 4 bases and J by 8 bases, with 12 bases left in between. Germline values: CDR1 SEHNR, CDR2 FQNEAQ (reference sequence). This CDR3 contains 13 residues. The entire variable domain, with the rest obtained from reference TRBV7-9 and TRBJ2-1, is as follows: DTGVSQNPRHKITKRGQNVTFRCDPISEHNRLYWYRQTLGQGPEFLTYFQNEAQLEKSRLLSDRFSAERPKGSFSTLEIQRTEQGDSAMYLCASSSVRDYEQFFGPGTRLTVL.

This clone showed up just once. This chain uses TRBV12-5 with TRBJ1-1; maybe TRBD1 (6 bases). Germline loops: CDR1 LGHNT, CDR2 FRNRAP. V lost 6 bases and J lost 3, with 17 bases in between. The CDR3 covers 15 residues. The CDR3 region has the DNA TGTGCTAGTGGCCTGGGGGCGGCAGGGGACACTGAAGCTTTCTTT. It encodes CASGLGAAGDTEAFF.

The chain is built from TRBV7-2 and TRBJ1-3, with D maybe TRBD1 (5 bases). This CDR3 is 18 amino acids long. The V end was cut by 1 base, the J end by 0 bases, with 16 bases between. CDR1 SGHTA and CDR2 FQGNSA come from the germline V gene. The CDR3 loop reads CASSLGWEGRASGNTIYF. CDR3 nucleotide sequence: TGTGCCAGCAGCTTAGGCTGGGAGGGGAGGGCCTCTGGAAACACCATATATTTT.

The CDR3 here is CASSLGASGVLYGYTF. CDR3 sequence (DNA): TGTGCCAGCAGTTTAGGAGCTTCAGGGGTCCTCTATGGCTACACCTTC. The rearrangement joins TRBV27 to TRBJ1-2; tentatively, D is TRBD1 (6 bases). CDR1 is MNHEY, CDR2 SMNVEV, per germline (reference sequence). The CDR3 contains 16 residues. V was trimmed by 2 bases and J by 4 bases, leaving 17 bases between them.

The CDR3, as DNA: TGCGCCAGCAGCGTACGGGAGTCCTACGAGCAGTACTTC. The encoded protein is CASSVRESYEQYF. The rearrangement links TRBV4-1 to TRBJ2-7; perhaps TRBD2 as D (6 bases). V was cut by 5 bases and J by 1 base, with 9 bases left in between. This CDR3 is 13 amino acids long. Germline CDR1 reads MGHRA; CDR2 reads YSYEKL.

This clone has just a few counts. In nucleotides, the CDR3 is TGCGCCAGCAGCTTGTCGGGACCCAGAGATTCACCCCTCCACTTT. This translates into CASSLSGPRDSPLHF. The rearrangement uses TRBV5-1 and TRBJ1-6; possibly TRBD1 for D (5 bases). This CDR3 contains 15 residues. From germline, CDR1 is SGHRS and CDR2 YFSETQ. V was cut by 1 base and J by 8 bases, with 13 bases left in between.

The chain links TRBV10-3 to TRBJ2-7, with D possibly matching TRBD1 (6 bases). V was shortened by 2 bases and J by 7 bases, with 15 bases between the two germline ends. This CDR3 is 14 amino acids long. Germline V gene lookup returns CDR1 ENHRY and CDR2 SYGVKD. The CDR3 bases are TGTGCCATCAGTGAGCCGGACAGACCTTGGGAGCAGTACTTC. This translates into CAISEPDRPWEQYF.

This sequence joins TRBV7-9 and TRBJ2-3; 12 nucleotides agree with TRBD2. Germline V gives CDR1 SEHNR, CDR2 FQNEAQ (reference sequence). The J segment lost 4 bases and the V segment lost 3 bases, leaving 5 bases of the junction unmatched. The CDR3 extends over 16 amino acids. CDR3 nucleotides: TGTGCCAGCAGCTTCGGGCTAGCGGGAGGGCCAGATACGCAGTATTTT. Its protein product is CASSFGLAGGPDTQYF.

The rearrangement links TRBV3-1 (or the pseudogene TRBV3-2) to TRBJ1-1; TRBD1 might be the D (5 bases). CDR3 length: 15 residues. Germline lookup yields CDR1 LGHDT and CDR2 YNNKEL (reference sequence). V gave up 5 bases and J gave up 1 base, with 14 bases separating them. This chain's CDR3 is CASSSRDGGNTEAFF. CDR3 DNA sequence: TGTGCCAGCAGCTCTAGGGATGGGGGGAACACTGAAGCTTTCTTT.

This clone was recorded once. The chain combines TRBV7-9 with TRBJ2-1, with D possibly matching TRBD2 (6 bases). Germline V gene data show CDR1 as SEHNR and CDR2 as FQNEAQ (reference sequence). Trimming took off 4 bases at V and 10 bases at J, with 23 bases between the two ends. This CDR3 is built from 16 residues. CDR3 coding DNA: TGTGCCAGCAGCTCCTCGCTTAGCGGAACCTATGGGGAGCAGTTCTTC. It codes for CASSSSLSGTYGEQFF.